The source of this T cell receptor (beta chain) is a study of cytomegalovirus exposure and HLA in healthy donors. Study-wide results and caveats: Within an earlier analysis, most TCR beta V segments proved productive either about 87% or about 30% of the time.

Concerning this clone itself: Its target is not known.

CDR1 is LNHDA and CDR2 is SQIVND in the germline V gene (reference sequence). V lost 1 base, J lost 3 bases, and 5 bases stayed unmatched. The CDR3 consists of 15 residues. PCR primers comprised 60 Vbeta and 13 Jbeta primers. In the study's own analysis: Per a later analysis, the number of unique TCR beta chains was roughly 87 million, of which 9 million to 14 million were shared. Some clones are missing from TCRdb's copy, which holds only in-frame ones; the method was immunoSEQ multiplex PCR. V, J and clone size reflect that table, while D and trimming were determined from the DNA. The repertoire holds approximately 190,000 clones, over 75% seen once, with 3% to 4% in the top ten.

V is TRBV19 and J is TRBJ2-7; 8 bases are shared with TRBD2. The origin of this receptor is a middle-aged man in good health and CMV-seronegative. Sample: PBMCs. The chain's CDR3 is CASSIVTSDSYEQYF. Written as DNA, the CDR3 is TGTGCCAGTAGTATAGTGACTAGCGACAGCTACGAGCAGTACTTC.